A selection of T cell receptor beta chains follows, all from one sample in a study of T-cell reconstitution after alpha-beta-depleted transplantation in children. In TCRdb, the PCR reads were re-called with MiXCR into one record per CDR3 protein. The sample has 300,000 to 400,000 distinct CDR3 sequences, 13% seen once. The sequencing used PBMCs, collected from the stem cell graft. These receptors all stem from a human donor who donated a stem cell graft to a child with Fanconi anemia. Each CDR3 is given with its conserved first and last residue. D genes are given only for firm matches. Where a row states a size, it is once, few, many or the class of an expanded clone; other rows omit it.

>.|.|TRBV11-2|18|TRBJ2-3
TGTGCCAGCAGCTTAGGTCTGGGAATAGCCATAAGCACAGATACGCAGTATTTT
CASSLGLGIAISTDTQYF
>few|.|TRBV12-3/TRBV12-4|15|TRBJ1-1
TGTGCCAGCAGTTTATCCCGAGGGGGTATAACTGAAGCTTTCTTT
CASSLSRGGITEAFF
>few|TRBD1|TRBV5-8|15|TRBJ2-1
TGTGCCAGCAGCTCGCCGGGACAGGGGATGAATGAGCAGTTCTTC
CASSSPGQGMNEQFF
>.|.|TRBV30|13|TRBJ1-1
TGTGCCTGGAGCGTTGAGAGGAACACTGAAGCTTTCTTT
CAWSVERNTEAFF
>.|.|TRBV4-3|14|TRBJ1-6
TGCGCCAGCAGCCAAGATGCCCGATCCTCACCCCTCCACTTT
CASSQDARSSPLHF
>many|.|TRBV11-2|14|TRBJ1-3
TGTGCCAGCAGCTTAACCAGTTACGGAAACACCATATATTTT
CASSLTSYGNTIYF
>few|TRBD2|TRBV5-5|15|TRBJ2-1
TGTGCCAGCAGCTTTCTAGCGGGGGGGGAAAATGAGCAGTTCTTC
CASSFLAGGENEQFF
>once|.|TRBV5-4|13|TRBJ2-1
TGTGCCAGCAGCTTTGTCCAAGGGGTAGAGCAGTTCTTC
CASSFVQGVEQFF
>.|TRBD1|TRBV12-3/TRBV12-4|15|TRBJ1-5
TGTGCCAGCAGTTACACAGGGGGAGCCAATCAGCCCCAGCATTTT
CASSYTGGANQPQHF
>few|.|TRBV7-9|13|TRBJ2-5
TGTGCCAGCAGCTTACCATGGAGAGAGACCCAGTACTTC
CASSLPWRETQYF
>.|.|TRBV7-2|14|TRBJ2-5
TGTGCCAGCAGCTTAGTAATCGGCCAAGAGACCCAGTACTTC
CASSLVIGQETQYF
>.|.|TRBV5-4|19|TRBJ2-2
TGTGCCAGCAGCTTGGTCGGGGCACGGGGCGGGGAGAACACCGGGGAGCTGTTTTTT
CASSLVGARGGENTGELFF
>few|TRBD2|TRBV20-1|15|TRBJ2-1
TGCAGTGCTAGTCGCGGGGGGGCGTCCTACAATGAGCAGTTCTTC
CSASRGGASYNEQFF
>few|.|TRBV7-6|17|TRBJ2-1
TGTGCCAGCAGCTTAGAAGGGTCCGGACAGCCTTACAATGAGCAGTTCTTC
CASSLEGSGQPYNEQFF
>many|.|TRBV7-2|15|TRBJ1-1
TGTGCCAGCAGCTTAGTCGCCGGGACGAACACTGAAGCTTTCTTT
CASSLVAGTNTEAFF
>few|.|TRBV12-3/TRBV12-4|13|TRBJ1-1
TGTGCCAGCAGCCCAAGGCGGCTGGCTGAAGCTTTCTTT
CASSPRRLAEAFF
>.|.|TRBV13|15|TRBJ2-1
TGTGCCAGCAGCTTAAAAGGTCACTCCTACAATGAGCAGTTCTTC
CASSLKGHSYNEQFF
>few|.|TRBV9|15|TRBJ1-1
TGTGCCAGCAGCGTAGACCCCGGGACCTACACTGAAGCTTTCTTT
CASSVDPGTYTEAFF
>.|TRBD1|TRBV5-1|17|TRBJ2-1
TGCGCCAGCAGCTTGGGCCCACGGGGACAGGGAAACAATGAGCAGTTCTTC
CASSLGPRGQGNNEQFF
>many|TRBD1|TRBV27|16|TRBJ2-1
TGTGCCAGCAGTTCCAGACAGGGCAAAAGATACAATGAGCAGTTCTTC
CASSSRQGKRYNEQFF
>many|.|TRBV20-1|14|TRBJ2-3
TGCAGTGCTAGAGGAGGGGGGCAGGTAGATACGCAGTATTTT
CSARGGGQVDTQYF
>.|.|TRBV4-3|16|TRBJ2-1
TGCGCCAGCAGCCAAGTCGCTAGCAACGCCTACAATGAGCAGTTCTTC
CASSQVASNAYNEQFF
>many|.|TRBV7-2|14|TRBJ2-1
TGTGCCAGCAGCCCCCGTCGGACGGGCAATGAGCAGTTCTTC
CASSPRRTGNEQFF
>few|TRBD2|TRBV7-9|16|TRBJ2-2
TGTGCCAGCAGCTTGCAGGAAGCGGGGGGAACCGGGGAGCTGTTTTTT
CASSLQEAGGTGELFF
>many|.|TRBV10-1|13|TRBJ2-1
TGCGCCAGCAGTGATGGTCTGGGGAATGAGCAGTTCTTC
CASSDGLGNEQFF
>.|.|TRBV12-3/TRBV12-4|16|TRBJ2-1
TGTGCCAGCAGTGGGGCGGGGGCCCGAACCTACAATGAGCAGTTCTTC
CASSGAGARTYNEQFF
>many|.|TRBV10-1|14|TRBJ1-3
TGCGCCAGCAGTGAGTCCGGATCTGGAAACACCATATATTTT
CASSESGSGNTIYF
>few|TRBD1|TRBV5-1|17|TRBJ2-2
TGCGCCAGCCAACCTAGAGGACCGGGACAGGGTTCCGGGGAGCTGTTTTTT
CASQPRGPGQGSGELFF
>.|TRBD2|TRBV20-1|15|TRBJ2-5
TGCAGTGCTCGCGAGGTGGCGGGGGAACAAGAGACCCAGTACTTC
CSAREVAGEQETQYF
>many|TRBD1|TRBV4-3|14|TRBJ2-3
TGCGCCAGCAGCCAACAGGGGGCGGCGGATACGCAGTATTTT
CASSQQGAADTQYF
>many|.|TRBV7-9|15|TRBJ2-1
TGTGCCAGCAGCTTAGTACGGGGTCAGTCCAATGAGCAGTTCTTC
CASSLVRGQSNEQFF
>.|.|TRBV4-2|14|TRBJ1-5
TGTGCCAGCAGCCAAGATTGGCAGGCTCAGCCCCAGCATTTT
CASSQDWQAQPQHF
>many|.|TRBV7-6|15|TRBJ2-7
TGTGCCAGCAGTCCCGGGACACTCCTCTCCTACGAGCAGTACTTC
CASSPGTLLSYEQYF
>.|.|TRBV5-6|15|TRBJ2-1
TGTGCCAGCAGCTCAACCTGGGACTGGTACAATGAGCAGTTCTTC
CASSSTWDWYNEQFF
>.|.|TRBV6-5|16|TRBJ1-2
TGTGCCAGCAGTTACTCAAACGCTATTCCCGGGGATGGCTACACCTTC
CASSYSNAIPGDGYTF